This TCR beta chain was identified in a study of metastatic and nonmetastatic thyroid tumors. This clone occurred a few times. V was trimmed by 1 base and J by 2 bases, leaving 8 bases between them. Looked up from germline, CDR1 is MNHEY and CDR2 is SVGEGT. This CDR3 is built from 15 residues. With MiXCR, TCRdb called clones anew from the PCR reads. The sample has 15,000 or so clones, about an eighth seen once. No treatment had been given to any patient before thyroid surgery. This chain joins TRBV6-2 or TRBV6-3 and TRBJ2-2; the D gene is possibly TRBD2 (6 bases). Material for sequencing was tumor tissue. The sequence was collected from a female donor with papillary thyroid cancer or a benign thyroid nodule (not recorded which). Some clones in this sample may be carry-over from other donors' samples. CDR3 nucleotides: TGTGCCAGCAGTTACTTTGCGGGAAACACCGGGGAGCTGTTTTTT. This sequence encodes CASSYFAGNTGELFF.